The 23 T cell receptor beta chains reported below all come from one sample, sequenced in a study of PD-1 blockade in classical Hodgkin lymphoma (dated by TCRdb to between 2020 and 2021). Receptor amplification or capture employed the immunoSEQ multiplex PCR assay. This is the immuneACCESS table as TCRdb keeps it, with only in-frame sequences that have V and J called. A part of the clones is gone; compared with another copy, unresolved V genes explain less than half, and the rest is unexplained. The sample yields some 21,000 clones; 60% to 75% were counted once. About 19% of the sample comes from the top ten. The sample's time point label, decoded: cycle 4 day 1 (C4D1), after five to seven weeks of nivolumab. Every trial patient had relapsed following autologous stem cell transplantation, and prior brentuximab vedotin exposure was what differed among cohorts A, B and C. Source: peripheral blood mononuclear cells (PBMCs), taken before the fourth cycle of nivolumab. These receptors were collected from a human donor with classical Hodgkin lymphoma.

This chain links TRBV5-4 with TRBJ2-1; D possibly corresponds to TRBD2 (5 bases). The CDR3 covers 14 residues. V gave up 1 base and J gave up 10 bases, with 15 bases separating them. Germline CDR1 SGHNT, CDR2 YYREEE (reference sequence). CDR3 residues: CASSLPGVPGEQFF. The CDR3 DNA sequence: TGTGCCAGCAGCTTGCCCGGGGTCCCGGGGGAGCAGTTCTTC.

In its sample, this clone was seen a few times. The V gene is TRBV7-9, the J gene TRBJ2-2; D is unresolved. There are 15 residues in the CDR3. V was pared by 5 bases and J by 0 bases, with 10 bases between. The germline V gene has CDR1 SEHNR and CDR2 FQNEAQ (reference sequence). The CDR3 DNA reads TGTGCCAGCAGCCGAGGCGAATCGAACACCGGGGAGCTGTTTTTT. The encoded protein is CASSRGESNTGELFF.

Here the CDR3 DNA reads TGTGCCAGTAAGTCCGGGACAGGCACAGATACGCAGTATTTT. It encodes CASKSGTGTDTQYF. This chain uses TRBV19 with TRBJ2-3, with 7 bases identical to TRBD1. J was trimmed by 1 base and V by 7 bases; bases with no gene match: 5. Germline V lookup: CDR1 LNHDA, CDR2 SQIVND (reference sequence). This CDR3 is built from 14 residues.

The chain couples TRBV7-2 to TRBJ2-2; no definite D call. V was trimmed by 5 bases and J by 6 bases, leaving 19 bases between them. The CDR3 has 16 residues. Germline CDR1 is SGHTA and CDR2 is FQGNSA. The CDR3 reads CASSQDRASRAGELFF. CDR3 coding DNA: TGTGCCAGCAGCCAAGATAGAGCCAGCCGTGCCGGGGAGCTGTTTTTT.

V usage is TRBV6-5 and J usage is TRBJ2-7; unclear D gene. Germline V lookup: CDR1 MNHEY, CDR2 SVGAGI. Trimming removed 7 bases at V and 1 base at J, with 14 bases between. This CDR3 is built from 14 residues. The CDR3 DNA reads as TGTGCCAGCAAGCAGCAGACAAGTTCCTACGAGCAGTACTTC. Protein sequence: CASKQQTSSYEQYF.

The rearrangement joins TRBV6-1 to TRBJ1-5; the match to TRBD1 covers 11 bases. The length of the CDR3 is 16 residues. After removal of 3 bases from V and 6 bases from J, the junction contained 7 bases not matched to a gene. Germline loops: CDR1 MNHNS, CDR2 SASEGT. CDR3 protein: CASSDRTGGLFQPQHF. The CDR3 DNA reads TGTGCCAGCAGTGATAGGACAGGGGGCTTGTTTCAGCCCCAGCATTTT.

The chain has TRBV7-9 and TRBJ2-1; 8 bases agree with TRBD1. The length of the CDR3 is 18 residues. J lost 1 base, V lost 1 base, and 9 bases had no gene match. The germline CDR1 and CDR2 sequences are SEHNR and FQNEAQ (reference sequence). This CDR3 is CASSLVPGQGDSYNEQFF. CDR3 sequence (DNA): TGTGCCAGCAGCTTAGTTCCAGGACAGGGAGATTCCTACAATGAGCAGTTCTTC.

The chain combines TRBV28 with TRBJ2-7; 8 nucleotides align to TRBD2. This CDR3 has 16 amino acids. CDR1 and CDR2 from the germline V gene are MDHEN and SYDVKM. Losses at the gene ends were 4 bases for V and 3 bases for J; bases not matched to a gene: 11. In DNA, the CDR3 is TGTGCCAGCAGTTCCGGCGGGGGGCCCGGAGACTACGAGCAGTACTTC. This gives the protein CASSSGGGPGDYEQYF.

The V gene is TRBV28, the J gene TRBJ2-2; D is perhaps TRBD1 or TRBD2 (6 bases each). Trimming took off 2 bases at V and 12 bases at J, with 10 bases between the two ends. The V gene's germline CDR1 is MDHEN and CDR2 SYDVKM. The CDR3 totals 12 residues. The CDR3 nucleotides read TGTGCCAGCAGTTTACGGGGGCTACAGCTGTTTTTT. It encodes CASSLRGLQLFF. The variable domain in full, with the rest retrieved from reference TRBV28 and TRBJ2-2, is DVKVTQSSRYLVKRTGEKVFLECVQDMDHENMFWYRQDPGLGLRLIYFSYDVKMKEKGDIPEGYSVSREKKERFSLILESASTNQTSMYLCASSLRGLQLFFGEGSRLTVL.

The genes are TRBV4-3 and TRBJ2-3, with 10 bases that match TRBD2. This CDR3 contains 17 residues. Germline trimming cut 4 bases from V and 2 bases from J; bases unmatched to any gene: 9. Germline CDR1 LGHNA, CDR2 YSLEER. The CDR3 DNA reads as TGCGCCAGCAGCCGATTAGCGGGGGGCCACTACACAGATACGCAGTATTTT. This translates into CASSRLAGGHYTDTQYF.

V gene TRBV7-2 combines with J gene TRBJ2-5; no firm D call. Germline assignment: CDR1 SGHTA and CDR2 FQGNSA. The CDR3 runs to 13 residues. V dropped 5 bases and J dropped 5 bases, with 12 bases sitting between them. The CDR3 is CASSPRPWETQYF. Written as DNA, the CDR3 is TGTGCCAGCAGCCCGCGACCATGGGAGACCCAGTACTTC. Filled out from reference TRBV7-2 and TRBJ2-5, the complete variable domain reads GAGVSQSPSNKVTEKGKDVELRCDPISGHTALYWYRQSLGQGLEFLIYFQGNSAPDKSGLPSDRFSAERTGGSVSTLTIQRTQQEDSAVYLCASSPRPWETQYFGPGTRLLVL.

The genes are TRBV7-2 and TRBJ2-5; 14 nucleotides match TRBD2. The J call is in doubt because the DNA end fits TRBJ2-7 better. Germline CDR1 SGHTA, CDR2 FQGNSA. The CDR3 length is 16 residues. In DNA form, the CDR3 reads TGTGCCAGCAGCCTTACTGGGACTAGCGGGGGCTACGAGCAGTACTTC. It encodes CASSLTGTSGGYEQYF.

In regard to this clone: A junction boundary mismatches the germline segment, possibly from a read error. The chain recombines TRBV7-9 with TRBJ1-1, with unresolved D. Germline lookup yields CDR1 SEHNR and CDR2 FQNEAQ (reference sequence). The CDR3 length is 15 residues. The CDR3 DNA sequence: TGTGCCAGCAGTTTAGAGGTCGTGGCGAACACTGAAGCTTTCTTT. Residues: CASSLEVVANTEAFF.

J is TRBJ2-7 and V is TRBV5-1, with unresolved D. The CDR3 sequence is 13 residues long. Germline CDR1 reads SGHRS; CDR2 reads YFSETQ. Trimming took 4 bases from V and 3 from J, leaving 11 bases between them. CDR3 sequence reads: CASSRSVHYEQYF. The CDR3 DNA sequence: TGCGCCAGCAGCAGGTCCGTCCACTACGAGCAGTACTTC. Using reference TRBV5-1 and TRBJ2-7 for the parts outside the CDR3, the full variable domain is KAGVTQTPRYLIKTRGQQVTLSCSPISGHRSVSWYQQTPGQGLQFLFEYFSETQRNKGNFPGRFSGRQFSNSRSEMNVSTLELGDSALYLCASSRSVHYEQYFGPGTRLTVT.

This chain's CDR3 is CASSNSGANVLTF. CDR3 DNA: TGTGCTAGTTCCAACTCTGGGGCCAACGTCCTGACTTTC. The chain links TRBV12-5 to TRBJ2-6; D remains unclear. The CDR3 spans 13 residues. Trimming left V 8 bases short and J 0 bases short, with 5 bases between. Per the germline V gene, CDR1 is LGHNT and CDR2 is FRNRAP. Based on the CDR3 plus reference TRBV12-5 and TRBJ2-6, the full variable domain is DARVTQTPRHKVTEMGQEVTMRCQPILGHNTVFWYRQTMMQGLELLAYFRNRAPLDDSGMPKDRFSAEMPDATLATLKIQPSEPRDSAVYFCASSNSGANVLTFGAGSRLTVL.

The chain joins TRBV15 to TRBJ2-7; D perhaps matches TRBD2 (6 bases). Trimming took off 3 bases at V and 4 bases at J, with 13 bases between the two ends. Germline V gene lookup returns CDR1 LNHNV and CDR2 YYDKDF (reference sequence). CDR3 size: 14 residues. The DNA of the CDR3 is TGTGCCACCAGCAGGGGCGGGGCAGAGTACGAGCAGTACTTC. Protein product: CATSRGGAEYEQYF.

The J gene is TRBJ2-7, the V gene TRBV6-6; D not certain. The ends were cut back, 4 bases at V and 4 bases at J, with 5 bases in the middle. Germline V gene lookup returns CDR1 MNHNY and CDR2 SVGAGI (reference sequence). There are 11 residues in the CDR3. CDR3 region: CASSLLYEQYF. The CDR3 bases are TGTGCCAGCAGTTTATTATACGAGCAGTACTTC.

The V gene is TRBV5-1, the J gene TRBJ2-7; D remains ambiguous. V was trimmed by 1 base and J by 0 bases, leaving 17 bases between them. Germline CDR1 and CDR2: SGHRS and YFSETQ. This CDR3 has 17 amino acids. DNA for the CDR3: TGCGCCAGCAGCTTGCTTAGTCAGTCGAGTTACTCCTACGAGCAGTACTTC. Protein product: CASSLLSQSSYSYEQYF.

The CDR3 here is CASSLDVDRDEAFF. CDR3 bases: TGCGCCAGCAGCTTGGACGTGGACAGGGATGAAGCTTTCTTT. V usage is TRBV5-1 and J usage is TRBJ1-1, with 8 bases fitting TRBD1. Trimming removed 0 bases from V and 7 bases from J; junction bases left unmatched: 5. Germline V gene data show CDR1 as SGHRS and CDR2 as YFSETQ. The CDR3 length is 14 residues.

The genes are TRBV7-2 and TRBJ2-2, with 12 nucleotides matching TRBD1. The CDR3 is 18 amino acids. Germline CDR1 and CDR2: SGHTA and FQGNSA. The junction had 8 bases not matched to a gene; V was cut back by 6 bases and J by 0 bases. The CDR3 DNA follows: TGTGCCAGCAGACCAAAGGGGACAGGGGGCCCGAACACCGGGGAGCTGTTTTTT. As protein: CASRPKGTGGPNTGELFF.

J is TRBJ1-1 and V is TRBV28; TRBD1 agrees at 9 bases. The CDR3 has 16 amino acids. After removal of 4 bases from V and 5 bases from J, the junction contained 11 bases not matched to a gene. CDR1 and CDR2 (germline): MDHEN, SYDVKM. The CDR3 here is CASSSVALQGATEAFF. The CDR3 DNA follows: TGTGCCAGCAGTTCGGTTGCTTTACAGGGGGCAACTGAAGCTTTCTTT.

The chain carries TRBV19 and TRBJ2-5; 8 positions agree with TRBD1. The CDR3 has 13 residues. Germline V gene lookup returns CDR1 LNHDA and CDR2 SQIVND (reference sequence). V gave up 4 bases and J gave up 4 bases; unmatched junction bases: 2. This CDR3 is CASSTGQGETQYF. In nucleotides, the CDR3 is TGTGCCAGTAGTACTGGACAGGGAGAGACCCAGTACTTC.

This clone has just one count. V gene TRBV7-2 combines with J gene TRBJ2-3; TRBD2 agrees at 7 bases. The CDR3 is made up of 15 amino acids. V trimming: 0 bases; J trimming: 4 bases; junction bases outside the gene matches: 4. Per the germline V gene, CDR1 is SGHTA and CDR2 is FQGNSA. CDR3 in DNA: TGTGCCAGCAGCTTAGCGCTACTAGCGCCAGATACGCAGTATTTT. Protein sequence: CASSLALLAPDTQYF. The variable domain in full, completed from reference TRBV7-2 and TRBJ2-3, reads GAGVSQSPSNKVTEKGKDVELRCDPISGHTALYWYRQSLGQGLEFLIYFQGNSAPDKSGLPSDRFSAERTGGSVSTLTIQRTQQEDSAVYLCASSLALLAPDTQYFGPGTRLTVL.